A single sample is the source of the 7 T cell receptor beta chains below, sequenced in a study of blood T cells in healthy people across ages. It was with a sample-barcoded 5' primer and a J-beta primer mix that a second PCR of roughly 7 to 12 cycles was run. TCRdb redid the calling of the 5' RACE reads with MiXCR, one entry per CDR3 protein. The top ten clones hold 22% of a sample with almost 800,000 distinct CDR3 sequences, nearly 60% of them seen once. Source material: blood. All receptors come from a young man in good health.

The chain has TRBV20-1 and TRBJ2-5; weak D call: TRBD2 (6 bases). The CDR3 is made up of 14 amino acids. Trimming took 3 bases from V and 11 from J, leaving 22 bases between them. The V gene's germline CDR1 is DFQATT and CDR2 SNEGSKA (reference sequence). The CDR3 reads CSASRREWSGEQYF. DNA of the CDR3: TGCAGTGCTAGCCGCAGGGAATGGTCGGGGGAGCAGTACTTC.

This clonotype has a single count. The chain links TRBV7-2 to TRBJ2-3, with D hard to call. This CDR3 is 16 amino acids long. The V and J ends lost 1 base and 6 bases respectively, with 17 bases between them. Germline V lookup: CDR1 SGHTA, CDR2 FQGNSA. In DNA form, the CDR3 reads TGTGCCAGCAGCTTAGGGGTAGCCCCTTCCCTGGATACGCAGTATTTT. Translating it yields CASSLGVAPSLDTQYF.

In its sample, this clonotype was seen once. This chain links TRBV10-3 with TRBJ2-1; TRBD2 agrees at 7 bases. CDR1 ENHRY and CDR2 SYGVKD come from the germline V gene. The trim removed 10 bases at V and 3 bases at J, leaving 6 bases unmatched. The CDR3 runs to 13 residues. The CDR3 nucleotides are TGTGCCACCTCTAGCGGAGTCTACAATGAGCAGTTCTTC. Translation gives CATSSGVYNEQFF.

The gene calls are TRBV2 and TRBJ1-1; 8 bases align to TRBD1. This CDR3 comprises 12 residues. V lost 6 bases and J lost 8; bases outside the gene matches: 5. Germline V gives CDR1 SNHLY, CDR2 FYNNEI. The chain's CDR3 is CASRADRGEAFF. CDR3 bases: TGTGCCAGCAGAGCAGACAGGGGCGAAGCTTTCTTT.

The chain carries TRBV2 and TRBJ1-2; TRBD1 agrees at 8 bases. V lost 7 bases, J lost 2 bases, and 9 bases stayed unmatched. This CDR3 has 15 residues. Per germline, CDR1 SNHLY and CDR2 FYNNEI. The CDR3 reads CASMTGTGLNYGYTF. CDR3 bases: TGTGCCAGCATGACGGGGACAGGACTCAACTATGGCTACACCTTC.

The chain has TRBV20-1 and TRBJ1-2; D may be TRBD1 (6 bases). The ends were cut back, 4 bases at V and 8 bases at J, with 11 bases in the middle. Germline lookup yields CDR1 DFQATT and CDR2 SNEGSKA (reference sequence). There are 11 residues in the CDR3. The CDR3 loop is CSATQGKGYTF. The CDR3 bases are TGCAGTGCTACACAGGGAAAAGGCTACACCTTC.

This clonotype was counted only a few times. The gene calls are TRBV30 and TRBJ1-1; no firm D call. The CDR3 is 12 residues long. Germline V gene lookup returns CDR1 GTSNPN and CDR2 SVGIG (reference sequence). V was pared by 0 bases and J by 5 bases, with 7 bases between. The DNA for the CDR3 is TGTGCCTGGAGTGTAAAGTTTACTGAAGCTTTCTTT. This codes for CAWSVKFTEAFF.